Presented here are 32 T cell receptor beta chains from one specimen sequenced in a study of blood T cell repertoires in COVID-19. Only in-frame clones appear in the TCRdb table, and some are missing; sequencing was by immunoSEQ multiplex PCR. Among a few hundred thousand clones listed, 90% were seen once. Sequencing was carried out using PBMCs or T cells enriched from blood (not recorded which). These receptors were collected from a woman between 18 and 29 years old with acute COVID-19.

This chain links TRBV24-1 with TRBJ1-5, with D unresolved. The germline CDR1 and CDR2 sequences are KGHDR and SFDVKD. V lost 3 bases and J lost 7, with 12 bases in between. The CDR3 totals 14 residues. The CDR3 DNA reads as TGTGCCACCAGTGATATTAAGACTGGACAGCCCCAGCATTTT. Translating gives CATSDIKTGQPQHF.

The chain recombines TRBV19 with TRBJ2-5, with a possible D match to TRBD1 (6 bases). The length of the CDR3 is 14 residues. V gave up 3 bases and J gave up 4 bases, with 12 bases separating them. CDR1 and CDR2 (germline): LNHDA, SQIVND (reference sequence). CDR3 bases: TGTGCCAGTAGTATTAACAGGGCGGGAGAGACCCAGTACTTC. It translates to CASSINRAGETQYF.

V usage is TRBV7-8 and J usage is TRBJ1-4, with TRBD1 as a possible D gene (5 bases). CDR1 SGHVS and CDR2 FQNEAQ come from the germline V gene. The CDR3 extends over 14 amino acids. Trimming took off 7 bases at V and 7 bases at J, with 16 bases between the two ends. This CDR3 reads CASTSGTGGEKLFF. The CDR3 bases are TGTGCCAGCACCTCCGGGACGGGGGGTGAAAAACTGTTTTTT.

This clone was recorded once. This sequence joins TRBV5-6 and TRBJ2-7, with D maybe TRBD1 (6 bases). The V and J ends lost 4 bases and 1 base respectively, with 9 bases between them. Germline V gene data show CDR1 as SGHDT and CDR2 as YYEEEE. The CDR3 extends over 13 amino acids. CDR3 protein: CASSAGQSYEQYF. CDR3 DNA sequence: TGTGCCAGCAGCGCCGGACAGTCCTACGAGCAGTACTTC.

The V and J genes are TRBV7-9 and TRBJ2-7, with 10 nucleotides matching TRBD2. Germline values: CDR1 SEHNR, CDR2 FQNEAQ (reference sequence). The length of the CDR3 is 14 residues. After removal of 6 bases from V and 5 bases from J, the junction contained 7 bases not matched to a gene. CDR3 nucleotide sequence: TGTGCCAGCAGGCCTGTAGCGGGAGGTAACGAGCAGTACTTC. This translates into CASRPVAGGNEQYF. The variable domain in full, completed from reference TRBV7-9 and TRBJ2-7, reads DTGVSQNPRHKITKRGQNVTFRCDPISEHNRLYWYRQTLGQGPEFLTYFQNEAQLEKSRLLSDRFSAERPKGSFSTLEIQRTEQGDSAMYLCASRPVAGGNEQYFGPGTRLTVT.

Regarding this clone: One end of the junction is discordant with germline, which a read error may explain. This same CDR3 is encoded by further DNA sequences in the sample. The CDR3 is CATSRDRNYGYTF. CDR3 nucleotide sequence: TGTGCCACCAGCCGAGACAGGAACTATGGCTACACCTTC. This chain connects TRBV15 to TRBJ1-2; the D gene is possibly TRBD1 (6 bases). Per the germline V gene, CDR1 is LNHNV and CDR2 is YYDKDF (reference sequence). The CDR3 contains 13 residues. Full variable domain (missing parts from reference TRBV15 and TRBJ1-2): DAMVIQNPRYQVTQFGKPVTLSCSQTLNHNVMYWYQQKSSQAPKLLFHYYDKDFNNEADTPDNFQSRRPNTSFCFLDIRSPGLGDTAMYLCATSRDRNYGYTFGSGTRLTVV.

The V gene is TRBV10-3, the J gene TRBJ1-4, with D possibly matching TRBD1 (6 bases). Germline V gene sequence: CDR1 ENHRY, CDR2 SYGVKD. The ends were cut back, 5 bases at V and 9 bases at J, with 34 bases in the middle. The CDR3 extends over 20 amino acids. CDR3 bases: TGTGCCATCAGTCGTCTTCCCGGGACAAGGAACACCACGGAGGTTAAAAAACTGTTTTTT. It codes for CAISRLPGTRNTTEVKKLFF.

This clone was counted once. The chain links TRBV29-1 to TRBJ1-5; possible D gene TRBD1, 6 bases. The germline V gene has CDR1 SQVTM and CDR2 ANQGSEA. The CDR3 has 12 residues. Trimming removed 4 bases from V and 8 bases from J, with 12 bases in between. The CDR3 region is CSVGGRGKPQHF. The CDR3 nucleotides read TGCAGCGTTGGAGGCAGGGGTAAGCCCCAGCATTTT.

The chain uses TRBV5-6 and TRBJ1-2, with D hard to call. The CDR3 consists of 13 residues. Between the trimmed V and J ends, which lost 1 base and 7 bases, there was a span of 11 bases. Germline lookup yields CDR1 SGHDT and CDR2 YYEEEE. The CDR3 DNA follows: TGTGCCAGCAGCTTGTACGATCCGGGTGGCTACACCTTC. Protein: CASSLYDPGGYTF.

The chain has TRBV7-3 and TRBJ2-1, with 8 nucleotides matching TRBD2. Trimming took 5 bases from V and 9 from J; bases not matched to a gene: 15. The length of the CDR3 is 16 residues. CDR1 is SGHTA and CDR2 is FQGTGA in the germline V gene. The CDR3 reads CASSPRGSGIDGEQFF. The DNA for the CDR3 is TGTGCCAGCAGCCCCCGGGGTAGCGGGATTGACGGTGAGCAGTTCTTC.

This chain joins TRBV11-2 and TRBJ2-1; D perhaps matches TRBD2 (6 bases). V was pared by 1 base and J by 2 bases, with 15 bases between. Germline-derived CDR1 and CDR2 are SGHAT and FQNNGV. The CDR3 length is 17 residues. CDR3 sequence reads: CASSLGGSGHTYNEQFF. DNA of the CDR3: TGTGCCAGCAGCTTAGGAGGCAGCGGGCACACCTACAATGAGCAGTTCTTC.

This clone occurred many times. In DNA, the CDR3 is TGTGCCAGCAGCTTCTTTATCGGCGGCGGCACTGAAGCTTTCTTT. Residues: CASSFFIGGGTEAFF. The genes are TRBV5-8 and TRBJ1-1; D remains ambiguous. Germline CDR1 SGHTS, CDR2 YDEGEE. The V end was cut by 2 bases, the J end by 4 bases, with 15 bases between. This CDR3 is built from 15 residues.

This chain joins TRBV7-9 and TRBJ1-2; TRBD1 agrees at 8 bases. Losses at the gene ends were 5 bases for V and 4 bases for J; bases not matched to a gene: 12. The length of the CDR3 is 16 residues. Germline V gene sequence: CDR1 SEHNR, CDR2 FQNEAQ (reference sequence). CDR3 DNA sequence: TGTGCCAGCAGCCTCGGACAGGGCAAGATAGGCTATGGCTACACCTTC. Residues: CASSLGQGKIGYGYTF. The full variable domain, rest sourced from reference TRBV7-9 and TRBJ1-2, is DTGVSQNPRHKITKRGQNVTFRCDPISEHNRLYWYRQTLGQGPEFLTYFQNEAQLEKSRLLSDRFSAERPKGSFSTLEIQRTEQGDSAMYLCASSLGQGKIGYGYTFGSGTRLTVV.

The V and J genes are TRBV7-3 and TRBJ2-2; D is perhaps TRBD2 (6 bases). CDR3 length equals 16 residues. From germline, CDR1 is SGHTA and CDR2 FQGTGA. Trimming shortened V by 0 bases and J by 2 bases, and 10 bases separated the two germline ends. CDR3 region: CASSLTWRDNTGELFF. The CDR3 DNA follows: TGTGCCAGCAGCTTAACCTGGCGGGATAACACCGGGGAGCTGTTTTTT.

This clone was detected only once. One end of the junction is discordant with germline, which a read error may explain. The J gene is TRBJ2-1, the V gene TRBV5-1; D ambiguous. CDR1 and CDR2 from the germline V gene are SGHRS and YFSETQ. The CDR3 has 14 residues. The CDR3 region is CASSLKFVGYDQVF. The CDR3 DNA sequence: TGCGCCAGCAGCTTGAAATTCGTAGGCTATGATCAGGTCTTC.

This chain links TRBV27 with TRBJ2-4, with TRBD2 matching 7 bases. Germline CDR1 is MNHEY and CDR2 is SMNVEV (reference sequence). CDR3 size: 17 residues. V gave up 1 base and J gave up 9 bases; unmatched junction bases: 15. The CDR3 bases are TGTGCCAGCAGTTTATACTCTCTAGCGGCGACTAAGGGCATTCAGTACTTC. Amino acid sequence: CASSLYSLAATKGIQYF.

This chain connects TRBV28 to TRBJ1-1, with 7 bases identical to TRBD1. The CDR3 runs 16 residues. Germline V lookup: CDR1 MDHEN, CDR2 SYDVKM. V shed 6 bases and J 0 bases; nucleotides not matched to a gene: 10. The CDR3 loop is CASSPPDRQLNTEAFF. The DNA for the CDR3 is TGTGCCAGCAGCCCCCCGGACAGGCAGTTGAACACTGAAGCTTTCTTT.

The CDR3, as DNA: TGTGCCAGCAGTGAGCCGGGACAAGATAACTATGGCTACACCTTC. Residues: CASSEPGQDNYGYTF. The chain uses TRBV28 and TRBJ1-2, with D possibly TRBD1 on 6 matching bases. Per germline, CDR1 MDHEN and CDR2 SYDVKM. Trimming shortened V by 5 bases and J by 1 base, and 14 bases separated the two germline ends. There are 15 residues in the CDR3.

The chain combines TRBV21-1 with TRBJ2-7; the D call in the table, TRBD1, was not verified against the DNA. TRBV21-1 is classified as a pseudogene. The CDR3 covers 15 residues. The CDR3 sequence is CASSPLLGSSYEQYF. CDR3 sequence (DNA): TGTGCCAGCAGCCCCCTTCTGGGCAGTTCCTACGAGCAGTACTTC.

V is TRBV7-2 and J is TRBJ2-1; D possibly corresponds to TRBD2 (5 bases). Trimming removed 2 bases at V and 9 bases at J, with 11 bases between. The CDR3 has 13 amino acids. The V gene's germline CDR1 is SGHTA and CDR2 FQGNSA. This chain's CDR3 is CASSLSGRLEQFF. CDR3 DNA: TGTGCCAGCAGCTTATCTGGGAGACTTGAGCAGTTCTTC.

J is TRBJ2-7 and V is TRBV3-1 (or the pseudogene TRBV3-2); TRBD2 is a possible D gene (6 bases). Deletions cut 1 base from V and 1 base from J, with 11 bases between. Germline V lookup: CDR1 LGHDT, CDR2 YNNKEL (reference sequence). The CDR3 has 15 residues. CDR3 protein: CASSQGDSLSYEQYF. The CDR3 region has the DNA TGTGCCAGCAGCCAAGGGGACTCCCTGTCCTACGAGCAGTACTTC.

V usage is TRBV5-1 and J usage is TRBJ2-1, with 14 bases that match TRBD2. V was clipped by 4 bases and J by 6 bases; unmatched bases: 18. The CDR3 covers 20 residues. Germline CDR1 reads SGHRS; CDR2 reads YFSETQ. The CDR3 loop is CASSRDTGTSGSLRANEQFF. DNA of the CDR3: TGCGCCAGCAGCCGGGATACCGGGACTAGCGGGAGTCTTAGGGCCAATGAGCAGTTCTTC.

This chain uses TRBV28 with TRBJ1-5; 8 positions match TRBD1. Germline values: CDR1 MDHEN, CDR2 SYDVKM. The CDR3 has 15 amino acids. The junction had 13 bases not matched to a gene; V was cut back by 7 bases and J by 8 bases. This CDR3 is CASTVDNRGNKPQHF. CDR3 nucleotide sequence: TGTGCCAGCACTGTGGACAACAGGGGGAATAAGCCCCAGCATTTT.

J is TRBJ1-6 and V is TRBV16; possibly TRBD1 for D (5 bases). Trimming shortened V by 0 bases and J by 10 bases, and 10 bases separated the two germline ends. Looked up from germline, CDR1 is KGHSY and CDR2 is FQNENV. This CDR3 comprises 14 residues. The CDR3 is CASSQSGRDSPLHF. CDR3 coding DNA: TGTGCCAGCAGCCAATCAGGGAGGGACTCACCCCTCCACTTT.

The V call is TRBV5-1, the J call TRBJ1-2; 10 nucleotides line up with TRBD1. The V and J ends lost 3 bases and 5 bases, in that order; junction bases with no gene match: 4. In germline, CDR1 is SGHRS, CDR2 YFSETQ. The CDR3 covers 14 residues. The CDR3 sequence is CASSSWDRGYGYTF. Written as DNA, the CDR3 is TGCGCCAGCAGCTCGTGGGACAGGGGATATGGCTACACCTTC.

This clone was counted only a few times. V and J are TRBV5-8 and TRBJ2-1, with a possible D match to TRBD2 (5 bases). The V gene's germline CDR1 is SGHTS and CDR2 YDEGEE. The length of the CDR3 is 14 residues. The germline V and J ends were trimmed by 9 bases and 8 bases, with 21 bases remaining between them. CDR3 in amino acids: CATRTQRGLDEQFF. The CDR3 region has the DNA TGTGCCACCCGGACGCAACGGGGTCTCGATGAGCAGTTCTTC. The complete variable domain, with remaining parts taken from reference TRBV5-8 and TRBJ2-1, reads EAGVTQSPTHLIKTRGQQATLRCSPISGHTSVYWYQQALGLGLQFLLWYDEGEERNRGNFPPRFSGRQFPNYSSELNVNALELEDSALYLCATRTQRGLDEQFFGPGTRLTVL.

Concerning this clone: Other DNA sequences in this sample translate to the same CDR3. The chain joins TRBV18 to TRBJ2-7; a weak D match, TRBD1 (6 bases). Trimming pared 3 bases from V and 2 bases from J, leaving 14 bases between. CDR1 and CDR2 (germline): KGHSH, LQKENI. The CDR3 has 15 residues. The CDR3: CASSPPGQPTYEQYF. The CDR3, as DNA: TGTGCCAGCTCACCTCCAGGACAGCCCACCTACGAGCAGTACTTC.

The rearrangement joins TRBV3-1 (or the pseudogene TRBV3-2) to TRBJ1-4; no definite D call. Trimming left V 8 bases short and J 0 bases short, with 4 bases between. The germline gives CDR1 LGHDT, CDR2 YNNKEL (reference sequence). This CDR3 is 12 amino acids long. For the CDR3, the DNA is TGTGCCAGCTCTTCAACTAATGAAAAACTGTTTTTT. It codes for CASSSTNEKLFF.

This clone is a singleton in its sample. The V and J genes are TRBV28 and TRBJ2-1; D possibly corresponds to TRBD1 (6 bases). CDR1 and CDR2 (germline): MDHEN, SYDVKM. The V end lost 1 base, the J end lost 6 bases, and 13 bases lay between the germline ends. The length of the CDR3 is 15 residues. CDR3 residues: CASSLSRGDSNEQFF. Written as DNA, the CDR3 is TGTGCCAGCAGTTTATCCAGGGGAGATTCCAATGAGCAGTTCTTC.

The CDR3 is CASSLGGAFGNQPQHF. CDR3 bases: TGTGCCAGCAGCTTAGGGGGCGCTTTCGGCAATCAGCCCCAGCATTTT. The V gene is TRBV7-8, the J gene TRBJ1-5; D might be TRBD1 (5 bases). V gave up 1 base and J gave up 2 bases, with 12 bases separating them. CDR1 is SGHVS and CDR2 is FQNEAQ in the germline V gene. CDR3 size: 16 residues.

This sequence joins TRBV27 and TRBJ2-7; possible D gene TRBD1, 5 bases. The CDR3 extends over 15 amino acids. V lost 2 bases and J lost 2, with 13 bases in between. The germline CDR1 and CDR2 sequences are MNHEY and SMNVEV (reference sequence). The CDR3 coding sequence is TGTGCCAGCAGTTTAAGGGGCGATTCCCCCTACGAGCAGTACTTC. Amino acids: CASSLRGDSPYEQYF.

The genes are TRBV5-4 and TRBJ2-3; 9 nucleotides agree with TRBD2. V gave up 3 bases and J gave up 5 bases; unmatched junction bases: 10. The CDR3 is made up of 16 amino acids. Germline-derived CDR1 and CDR2 are SGHNT and YYREEE (reference sequence). The CDR3, as DNA: TGTGCCAGCAGCTCGGATATAGCGGGAGTTGTAGATACGCAGTATTTT. Translating it yields CASSSDIAGVVDTQYF.